The source of this T cell receptor beta chain is a study of OX40 agonist ivuxolimab in advanced cancers. Study-wide context: Patients received the agonistic anti-OX40 (CD134) antibody ivuxolimab. Ivuxolimab doses were 0.01, 0.1, 0.3, 1.5, 3 or 10 mg/kg every 2 weeks. Hepatocellular carcinoma, melanoma, renal cell or head and neck cancer occurred in dose-escalation patients.

As for this clone: What it binds is unknown.

The germline CDR1 and CDR2 sequences are SGHTA and FQGNSA. The CDR3 totals 13 residues. The germline V and J ends were trimmed by 3 bases and 2 bases, with 7 bases remaining between them. General study points: At 0.1 to 3.0 mg/kg and by week 6, CD4+ and CD8+ T cells in the blood had expanded clonally.

Assay: immunoSEQ multiplex PCR; the TCRdb copy retains only in-frame clones and omits some. The sample has about 67,000 clones; over 80% are singletons. The source material was CD4+ or CD8+ T cells sorted from blood, sampled in a trial of the OX40 agonist ivuxolimab. This receptor was obtained from an adult with an advanced solid tumor such as melanoma, head and neck, liver or kidney cancer. V gene TRBV7-2 combines with J gene TRBJ1-1; D uncertain. The CDR3 region is CASSFDGNTEAFF. The CDR3 DNA follows: TGTGCCAGCAGCTTCGACGGCAACACTGAAGCTTTCTTT.